These 13 T cell receptor beta chains originate from one sample sequenced in a study of shared clonotypes between healthy human individuals. CD45RO-negative, CCR7-selected cells formed the naive CD8 fraction, which excluded terminally differentiated effector memory CD45RA+ cells. Only in-frame clones appear in the TCRdb table, and some are missing; sequencing was by immunoSEQ multiplex PCR. The table includes under 2,000,000 clones, about 95% detected once. Sequencing was carried out using naive CD8+ T cells sorted from blood. Source of these receptors: a man aged 18 to 30 in good health.

The V gene is TRBV6-6, the J gene TRBJ2-7; maybe TRBD1 (5 bases). This CDR3 has 14 amino acids. The germline CDR1 and CDR2 sequences are MNHNY and SVGAGI (reference sequence). V lost 2 bases and J lost 3, with 11 bases in between. DNA for the CDR3: TGTGCCAGCAGTTACCAGGGTGGTAACTACGAGCAGTACTTC. Translating it yields CASSYQGGNYEQYF.

This rearrangement joins TRBV16 to TRBJ1-2; D remains ambiguous. This CDR3 is built from 14 residues. Germline lookup yields CDR1 KGHSY and CDR2 FQNENV. Between the trimmed V and J ends, which lost 5 bases and 1 base, there was a span of 11 bases. The CDR3 DNA follows: TGTGCCAGCAGCGACATACTTCTTAACTATGGCTACACCTTC. Translating it yields CASSDILLNYGYTF.

In the case of this clone: Other DNA variants within this sample encode the same CDR3. This chain connects TRBV9 to TRBJ2-1, with TRBD2 matching 9 bases. CDR3 length: 13 residues. J lost 8 bases, V lost 2 bases, and 2 bases had no gene match. Germline V CDR1 and CDR2: SGDLS, YYNGEE. The chain's CDR3 is CASSVGLAYEQFF. The CDR3 region has the DNA TGTGCCAGCAGCGTGGGACTAGCCTATGAGCAGTTCTTC.

The genes are TRBV19 and TRBJ1-3; the D is unclear. This CDR3 contains 14 residues. With 5 bases removed from V and 8 bases from J, the gap between germline ends came to 16 bases. Germline V gives CDR1 LNHDA, CDR2 SQIVND (reference sequence). In DNA, the CDR3 is TGTGCCAGTAGTTCTTGGACCGCCAGTGACACCATATATTTT. Its translation: CASSSWTASDTIYF.

With regard to this clone: Other nucleotide sequences in the sample specify the same CDR3. The V call is TRBV5-5, the J call TRBJ1-1; 7 bases are a match to TRBD1. The V gene end was trimmed by 2 bases and the J gene end by 6 bases; junction bases not matched to a gene: 1. The CDR3 totals 12 residues. The germline V gene has CDR1 SGHKS and CDR2 YYEKEE (reference sequence). The CDR3 loop reads CASSFTGAEAFF. The CDR3 DNA follows: TGTGCCAGCAGCTTCACAGGGGCTGAAGCTTTCTTT.

V and J are TRBV5-8 and TRBJ1-1; D is unclear. Germline lookup yields CDR1 SGHTS and CDR2 YDEGEE. The CDR3 runs 15 residues. V dropped 4 bases and J dropped 4 bases, with 17 bases sitting between them. CDR3 protein: CASSPKVWEGTEAFF. CDR3 sequence (DNA): TGTGCCAGCAGCCCCAAGGTTTGGGAAGGCACTGAAGCTTTCTTT.

The chain has TRBV27 and TRBJ1-3; D gene unclear. CDR3 length equals 16 residues. The V gene's germline CDR1 is MNHEY and CDR2 SMNVEV (reference sequence). Deletions cut 4 bases from V and 0 bases from J, with 13 bases between. The CDR3 is CASSSRGPFSGNTIYF. The DNA for the CDR3 is TGTGCCAGCAGTTCCCGAGGGCCCTTCTCTGGAAACACCATATATTTT.

This chain links TRBV28 with TRBJ1-1; the D is unclear. Germline CDR1 reads MDHEN; CDR2 reads SYDVKM. The CDR3 loop spans 15 amino acids. Trimming left V 8 bases short and J 2 bases short, with 18 bases between. The CDR3 DNA reads as TGTGCCAGCGAACCAGACTTCCGGGCCAACACTGAAGCTTTCTTT. Amino acid sequence: CASEPDFRANTEAFF.

There are a few counts of this clone. A junction boundary mismatches the germline segment, possibly from a read error. The V and J genes are TRBV7-9 and TRBJ2-3; a possible D gene is TRBD2 (6 bases). The CDR3 sequence is 17 residues long. The V gene's germline CDR1 is SEHNR and CDR2 FQNEAQ (reference sequence). Here the CDR3 reads CASTLGGRSASTDTQYF. The CDR3 nucleotides are TGTGCCAGCACCTTAGGAGGGAGAAGTGCTAGCACAGATACGCAGTATTTT. Based on the CDR3 plus reference TRBV7-9 and TRBJ2-3, the full variable domain is DTGVSQNPRHKITKRGQNVTFRCDPISEHNRLYWYRQTLGQGPEFLTYFQNEAQLEKSRLLSDRFSAERPKGSFSTLEIQRTEQGDSAMYLCASTLGGRSASTDTQYFGPGTRLTVL.

The chain is built from TRBV5-6 and TRBJ2-5; D might be TRBD1 (6 bases). Trimming cost V 4 bases and J 5 bases, with 15 bases left between them. The CDR3 covers 14 residues. Germline CDR1 SGHDT, CDR2 YYEEEE. The CDR3 is CASSAPGHGETQYF. The CDR3 DNA reads as TGTGCCAGCAGCGCGCCGGGACACGGGGAGACCCAGTACTTC.

The chain is built from TRBV30 and TRBJ1-2; no firm D call. The V end was cut by 6 bases, the J end by 1 base, with 6 bases between. The germline CDR1 and CDR2 sequences are GTSNPN and SVGIG (reference sequence). The CDR3 has 11 amino acids. The CDR3 sequence is CACAFNYGYTF. The CDR3, as DNA: TGTGCCTGCGCCTTTAACTATGGCTACACCTTC.

The rearrangement joins TRBV7-6 to TRBJ2-7; TRBD1 might be the D (6 bases). V was trimmed by 5 bases and J by 3 bases, leaving 14 bases between them. The germline gives CDR1 SGHVS, CDR2 FNYEAQ. This CDR3 spans 14 amino acids. For the CDR3, the DNA is TGTGCCAGCAGCGCTCGAGGACAGCTCTACGAGCAGTACTTC. Translation gives CASSARGQLYEQYF.

This rearrangement joins TRBV6-1 to TRBJ2-7, with D possibly being TRBD2 (5 bases). The CDR3 contains 15 residues. Trimming stripped 5 bases from V and 2 bases from J, with 16 bases between. CDR1 and CDR2 from the germline V gene are MNHNS and SASEGT. The CDR3 is CASSPAPDSTYEQYF. As DNA, the CDR3 is TGTGCCAGCAGTCCAGCTCCGGACTCAACCTACGAGCAGTACTTC.